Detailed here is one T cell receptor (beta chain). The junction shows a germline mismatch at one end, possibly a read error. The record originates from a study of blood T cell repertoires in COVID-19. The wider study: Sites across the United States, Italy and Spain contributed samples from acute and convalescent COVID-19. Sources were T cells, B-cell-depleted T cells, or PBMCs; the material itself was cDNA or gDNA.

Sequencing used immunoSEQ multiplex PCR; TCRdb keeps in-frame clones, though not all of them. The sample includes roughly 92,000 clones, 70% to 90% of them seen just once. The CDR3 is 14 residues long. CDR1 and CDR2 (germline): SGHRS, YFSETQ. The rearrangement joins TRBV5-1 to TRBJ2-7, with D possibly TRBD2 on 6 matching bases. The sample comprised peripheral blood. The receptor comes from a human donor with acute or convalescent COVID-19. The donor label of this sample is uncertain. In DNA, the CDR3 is TGCGCCAGCAGCCTCCGAGGCGCGGGGAACGAACAGTACTTC. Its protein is CASSLRGAGNEQYF.